A single sample is the source of the 30 T cell receptor beta chains below, sequenced in a study of T-cell memory formation after mild COVID-19. One entry per CDR3 protein results from TCRdb running MiXCR on the 5' RACE reads. The sample lists about 360,000 distinct CDR3 sequences, approximately 15% seen once, with roughly 22% in the top ten. The sequencing input was PBMCs or a T cell subset sorted from them (not recorded which). All receptors come from a man between 18 and 35 years old who had mild COVID-19 (a few samples of this study predate the infection). Cell type and time point are not known.

The chain combines TRBV6-5 with TRBJ2-6; no clear D gene. Germline CDR1 MNHEY, CDR2 SVGAGI. The germline V and J ends were trimmed by 0 bases and 0 bases, with 3 bases remaining between them. The CDR3 has 15 amino acids. CDR3 nucleotides: TGTGCCAGCAGTTACTCGCACTCTGGGGCCAACGTCCTGACTTTC. Encoded protein: CASSYSHSGANVLTF.

In this sample, this clonotype turned up a few times. The rearrangement joins TRBV7-9 to TRBJ1-1; no clear D gene. Per the germline V gene, CDR1 is SEHNR and CDR2 is FQNEAQ (reference sequence). This CDR3 is 14 amino acids long. V gave up 8 bases and J gave up 3 bases, with 16 bases separating them. CDR3 sequence (DNA): TGTGCCAGCTGCGAAGTACGACGGGACACTGAAGCTTTCTTT. Residues: CASCEVRRDTEAFF.

This clonotype has a count of ten or more. The chain uses TRBV5-1 and TRBJ1-6, with D perhaps matching TRBD1 (5 bases). The CDR3 loop spans 14 amino acids. V lost 0 bases and J lost 11, with 12 bases in between. Germline CDR1 is SGHRS and CDR2 is YFSETQ. The CDR3 protein is CASSLEQASTPLHF. CDR3 in DNA: TGCGCCAGCAGCTTGGAACAGGCCAGTACACCCCTCCACTTT. The complete variable domain, with remaining parts taken from reference TRBV5-1 and TRBJ1-6, reads KAGVTQTPRYLIKTRGQQVTLSCSPISGHRSVSWYQQTPGQGLQFLFEYFSETQRNKGNFPGRFSGRQFSNSRSEMNVSTLELGDSALYLCASSLEQASTPLHFGNGTRLTVT.

On this clonotype itself: A much more abundant neighbour one base away suggests this may be a read error. The chain links TRBV4-3 to TRBJ2-1; maybe TRBD2 (5 bases). This CDR3 region has 16 residues. The germline CDR1 and CDR2 sequences are LGHNA and YSLEER. The CDR3 sequence: CASSQDSSGGYNEQLF. CDR3 DNA: TGCGCCAGCAGCCAAGATTCCAGCGGAGGTTACAATGAGCAGCTCTTC.

The rearrangement uses TRBV7-8 and TRBJ1-5; TRBD1 matches at 9 bases. The V and J ends lost 2 bases and 1 base, in that order; junction bases with no gene match: 9. Germline CDR1 SGHVS, CDR2 FQNEAQ. This CDR3 has 18 amino acids. The CDR3 here is CASSLRVPGTGSNQPQHF. The CDR3, as DNA: TGTGCCAGCAGCTTACGCGTGCCAGGGACAGGGAGCAATCAGCCCCAGCATTTT.

In this sample, this clonotype turned up a few times. The V call is TRBV20-1, the J call TRBJ1-2, with D unresolved. This CDR3 spans 13 amino acids. The ends were cut back, 5 bases at V and 5 bases at J, with 15 bases in the middle. CDR1 and CDR2 from the germline V gene are DFQATT and SNEGSKA (reference sequence). CDR3 region: CSAQTPAEYGYTF. The CDR3 DNA is TGCAGTGCTCAGACCCCAGCTGAGTATGGCTACACCTTC.

The gene calls are TRBV5-1 and TRBJ2-7; unclear D gene. From germline, CDR1 is SGHRS and CDR2 YFSETQ. The CDR3 contains 13 residues. The germline V and J ends were trimmed by 6 bases and 7 bases, with 17 bases remaining between them. The CDR3 bases are TGCGCCAGCACAAAGTCACCCCCCAGAGAGCAGTACGTC. Amino acids: CASTKSPPREQYV.

The table lists this clonotype with many counts. The chain couples TRBV4-3 to TRBJ2-1; 7 bases map to TRBD2. In germline, CDR1 is LGHNA, CDR2 YSLEER. The CDR3 contains 15 residues. Trimming removed 0 bases from V and 3 bases from J; junction bases left unmatched: 2. CDR3 nucleotide sequence: TGCGCCAGCAGCCAAGATCCGGGGGGCTACAATGAGCAGTTCTTC. Protein sequence: CASSQDPGGYNEQFF.

The chain links TRBV28 to TRBJ1-1; D uncertain. The germline CDR1 and CDR2 sequences are MDHEN and SYDVKM. Trimming pared 7 bases from V and 3 bases from J, leaving 6 bases between. This CDR3 is 11 amino acids long. The CDR3 reads CASIGYTEAFF. The CDR3 DNA reads TGTGCCAGCATCGGGTACACTGAAGCTTTCTTT. The variable domain in full, completed from reference TRBV28 and TRBJ1-1, reads DVKVTQSSRYLVKRTGEKVFLECVQDMDHENMFWYRQDPGLGLRLIYFSYDVKMKEKGDIPEGYSVSREKKERFSLILESASTNQTSMYLCASIGYTEAFFGQGTRLTVV.

This clonotype was observed a few times. This chain links TRBV20-1 with TRBJ2-7; the match to TRBD2 covers 9 bases. V lost 7 bases and J lost 6; bases outside the gene matches: 10. Germline values: CDR1 DFQATT, CDR2 SNEGSKA (reference sequence). CDR3 length equals 13 residues. The CDR3 nucleotides read TGCAGTGGCAGGGGTAGCGGGGGCCGCGAGCAGTACGTC. Translation: CSGRGSGGREQYV.

The DNA of the CDR3 is TGTGCCAGTAGTATAGGGGCGGGGAACACAGATACGCAGTATTTT. Translating it yields CASSIGAGNTDTQYF. The V gene is TRBV19, the J gene TRBJ2-3; a weak D match, TRBD2 (6 bases). CDR3 length: 15 amino acids. Germline V gene lookup returns CDR1 LNHDA and CDR2 SQIVND (reference sequence). V dropped 1 base and J dropped 2 bases, with 10 bases sitting between them.

This clonotype was recorded a few times. The rearrangement links TRBV7-2 to TRBJ1-1, with a possible D match to TRBD1 (5 bases). CDR1 is SGHTA and CDR2 is FQGNSA in the germline V gene. The CDR3 contains 14 residues. V was cut by 0 bases and J by 10 bases, with 15 bases left in between. The DNA for the CDR3 is TGTGCCAGCAGCTTAGCGGGGACCCAAGCCGGAGCTTTCTTT. Encoded protein: CASSLAGTQAGAFF.

This clonotype came up many times. The gene calls are TRBV7-2 and TRBJ2-1; weak D call: TRBD2 (6 bases). This CDR3 is 14 amino acids long. CDR1 and CDR2 from the germline V gene are SGHTA and FQGNSA. Trimming cost V 0 bases and J 6 bases, with 9 bases left between them. CDR3 nucleotides: TGTGCCAGCAGCTTAGCCGGACTAATCAATGAGCAGTTCTTC. Translated: CASSLAGLINEQFF.

This clonotype was seen a few times. V usage is TRBV28 and J usage is TRBJ2-2, with D uncertain. Looked up from germline, CDR1 is MDHEN and CDR2 is SYDVKM. The length of the CDR3 is 13 residues. Trimming took off 6 bases at V and 5 bases at J, with 10 bases between the two ends. The DNA of the CDR3 is TGTGCCAGCAGGTACCTAGTGACCGGGGAGCTGTTTTTT. This encodes CASRYLVTGELFF.

This clonotype turned up a few times. CDR3 nucleotide sequence: TGTGCCAGCAGCCCTCTAGCGGGGGGGTACATTCAGTACTTC. It is translated as CASSPLAGGYIQYF. The V gene is TRBV7-6, the J gene TRBJ2-4; TRBD2 matches at 12 bases. Germline CDR1 reads SGHVS; CDR2 reads FNYEAQ. The CDR3 is 14 amino acids. V shed 5 bases, J shed 8 bases, and the junction held 4 bases outside the gene matches.

The chain couples TRBV7-9 to TRBJ2-7, with D tentatively TRBD2 (6 bases). CDR3 length: 15 amino acids. Germline V lookup: CDR1 SEHNR, CDR2 FQNEAQ (reference sequence). V was cut by 2 bases and J by 5 bases, with 16 bases left in between. CDR3 sequence: CASSLSDRWEDEQYV. DNA of the CDR3: TGTGCCAGCAGCTTATCGGACCGCTGGGAGGACGAGCAGTACGTC.

This clonotype has ten or more counts. V usage is TRBV7-8 and J usage is TRBJ2-1, with D maybe TRBD2 (6 bases). V was pared by 5 bases and J by 2 bases, with 19 bases between. The CDR3 consists of 17 residues. From germline, CDR1 is SGHVS and CDR2 FQNEAQ. CDR3 coding DNA: TGTGCCAGCAGCCCTGAGATGGGTTCGGGGGCCTACAATGAGCAGTTCTTC. Translated, it gives CASSPEMGSGAYNEQFF.

This clonotype came up a few times. The V call is TRBV7-6, the J call TRBJ2-1; D is undetermined. V gave up 0 bases and J gave up 5 bases, with 8 bases separating them. This CDR3 contains 14 residues. Germline CDR1 SGHVS, CDR2 FNYEAQ. The CDR3 coding sequence is TGTGCCAGCAGCTTAGCACCGCTGGACAATGAGCAGTTCTTC. This codes for CASSLAPLDNEQFF.

The V gene is TRBV14, the J gene TRBJ2-3; 9 positions agree with TRBD2. With V trimmed by 4 bases and J by 5 bases, 7 bases remained unmatched. The CDR3 extends over 15 amino acids. Germline loops: CDR1 SGHDN, CDR2 FVKESK. The CDR3 DNA reads TGTGCCAGCAGCCCCGGCGGGGGGGCCGGAGATACGCAGTATTTT. It is translated as CASSPGGGAGDTQYF.

J is TRBJ1-1 and V is TRBV27; possibly TRBD1 for D (5 bases). This CDR3 contains 13 residues. Germline lookup yields CDR1 MNHEY and CDR2 SMNVEV (reference sequence). V was pared by 4 bases and J by 8 bases, with 14 bases between. DNA for the CDR3: TGTGCCAGCAGTTCGTATTGGGACGGAGAAGCTTTCTTT. This codes for CASSSYWDGEAFF.

This clonotype was seen a few times. This rearrangement joins TRBV12-3 or TRBV12-4 to TRBJ2-3; no reliable D call. CDR3 length: 12 amino acids. Trimming removed 5 bases at V and 2 bases at J, with 5 bases between. The CDR3 DNA is TGTGCCAGCAGTATGCTCACAGATACGCAGTATTTT. Translation: CASSMLTDTQYF.

This clonotype showed up many times. The J gene is TRBJ2-7, the V gene TRBV4-3; a possible D gene is TRBD1 (5 bases). V dropped 1 base and J dropped 7 bases, with 11 bases sitting between them. This CDR3 comprises 13 residues. Germline V gene sequence: CDR1 LGHNA, CDR2 YSLEER. CDR3 sequence reads: CASSQVQGGEQYV. The CDR3 nucleotides read TGCGCCAGCAGCCAAGTTCAGGGTGGTGAGCAGTACGTC.

The rearrangement joins TRBV11-2 to TRBJ1-1; D not resolved. V dropped 6 bases and J dropped 6 bases, with 17 bases sitting between them. The germline CDR1 and CDR2 sequences are SGHAT and FQNNGV. The length of the CDR3 is 14 residues. In DNA, the CDR3 is TGTGCCAGCAGACCGGCCCAAGGTGGGTCTGAAGCTTTCTTT. Encoded protein: CASRPAQGGSEAFF.

In its sample, this clonotype was seen many times. J is TRBJ2-1 and V is TRBV27; D not resolved. Germline V CDR1 and CDR2: MNHEY, SMNVEV (reference sequence). The length of the CDR3 is 15 residues. V dropped 1 base and J dropped 9 bases, with 16 bases sitting between them. This CDR3 is CASSLLAPKWGEQFF. Here the CDR3 DNA reads TGTGCCAGCAGTTTATTGGCGCCCAAATGGGGTGAGCAGTTCTTC.

The chain employs TRBV7-9 and TRBJ2-5; possibly TRBD1 for D (5 bases). The ends were cut back, 8 bases at V and 4 bases at J, with 17 bases in the middle. From germline, CDR1 is SEHNR and CDR2 FQNEAQ (reference sequence). This CDR3 region has 14 residues. This chain's CDR3 is CASDARGGIETQYF. The DNA for the CDR3 is TGTGCCAGCGACGCTAGGGGTGGGATAGAGACCCAGTACTTC.

This clonotype came up many times. The chain employs TRBV4-2 and TRBJ2-1, with D possibly being TRBD2 (5 bases). This CDR3 is 16 amino acids long. Trimming left V 0 bases short and J 5 bases short, with 14 bases between. The germline gives CDR1 LGHNA, CDR2 YNFKEQ. CDR3 region: CASSQDPQRSHNEQFF. In DNA form, the CDR3 reads TGTGCCAGCAGCCAAGATCCCCAGCGGAGCCACAATGAGCAGTTCTTC.

The chain is built from TRBV6-2 or TRBV6-3 and TRBJ2-3; perhaps TRBD1 as D (5 bases). V lost 6 bases to trimming and J lost 2 bases, with 12 bases between them. CDR1 and CDR2 (germline): MNHEY, SVGEGT. CDR3 size: 14 residues. Here the CDR3 reads CASSWTSNTDTQYF. The CDR3 region has the DNA TGTGCCAGCAGCTGGACAAGTAACACAGATACGCAGTATTTT.

This clonotype has only a few counts. The chain has TRBV18 and TRBJ1-6; D is perhaps TRBD1 (6 bases). Per germline, CDR1 KGHSH and CDR2 LQKENI. With 5 bases removed from V and 0 bases from J, the gap between germline ends came to 14 bases. This CDR3 contains 17 residues. The CDR3 sequence is CASSEQQGSSYNSPLHF. CDR3 coding DNA: TGTGCCAGCTCAGAACAACAGGGAAGCTCCTATAATTCACCCCTCCACTTT.

Only a few counts were recorded for this clonotype. The chain employs TRBV4-1 and TRBJ2-7; D is unresolved. The V and J ends lost 0 bases and 3 bases respectively, with 9 bases between them. Germline values: CDR1 MGHRA, CDR2 YSYEKL. This CDR3 contains 14 residues. CDR3 protein: CASSQEDGDYEQYF. CDR3 nucleotide sequence: TGCGCCAGCAGCCAAGAAGATGGGGACTACGAGCAGTACTTC.

The V and J genes are TRBV12-3 or TRBV12-4 and TRBJ1-2; 9 nucleotides line up with TRBD1. The CDR3 extends over 15 amino acids. V was pared by 6 bases and J by 2 bases, with 7 bases of the junction left unmatched. The CDR3 DNA follows: TGTGCCAGCAGACGCCCCGGGACAGGGAACTATGGCTACACCTTC. It translates to CASRRPGTGNYGYTF.